The entry below describes one T cell receptor beta chain. Antigen: not known. This sample stems from a study of T cell responses to AZD1222 COVID-19 vaccine. The study, taken as a whole, reports: Among the donors, most were white British and more were female, and clonal diversity was possibly underestimated. Sampling captured repertoires only after the peak T cell response. Spike-specific TCR breadth and depth both grew after two AZD1222 doses.

Produced via immunoSEQ multiplex PCR; TCRdb's table is partial and in-frame only. Of roughly 140,000 clones in the sample, approximately 92% are singletons; the top ten hold approximately 3.5%. Specimen: peripheral blood, collected 28 days after the second AZD1222 dose. The receptor's source is an adult who received the AZD1222 COVID-19 vaccine.

Here the CDR3 reads CASSFNRGQETQYF. In nucleotides, the CDR3 is TGTGCCAGCAGCTTCAACAGGGGACAAGAGACCCAGTACTTC. The genes are TRBV7-9 and TRBJ2-5, with 7 bases that match TRBD1. With 3 bases clipped from V and 2 bases from J, the junction kept 3 bases outside the gene matches. CDR1 is SEHNR, CDR2 FQNEAQ, per germline (reference sequence). The CDR3 totals 14 residues. Together with reference TRBV7-9 and TRBJ2-5, the CDR3 gives the full variable domain: DTGVSQNPRHKITKRGQNVTFRCDPISEHNRLYWYRQTLGQGPEFLTYFQNEAQLEKSRLLSDRFSAERPKGSFSTLEIQRTEQGDSAMYLCASSFNRGQETQYFGPGTRLLVL.